These 20 T cell receptor beta chains share one sample of origin, sequenced in a study of CD8+ T cells in alopecia areata. Following RNA extraction, reverse transcription yielded cDNA that acted as the sequencing template. Sequencing was performed with immunoSEQ multiplex PCR; in TCRdb, only in-frame clones are kept and a portion is missing. The sample shows under 350,000 clones, no singletons; the ten largest hold roughly 1.2%. Cutaneous lymph node cells were pooled, and they were sorted using CD4, CD8alpha, NKG2D, NKG2ACE and other markers. The material sequenced was CD4+ T cells sorted from a lymph node. The receptors come from a C3H/HeJ mouse with alopecia areata. As its MHC haplotype, the strain has H2-k.

A note on this clone: Mouse gene names and germline throughout. Read data end 4 residues before the CDR3 end; the end is taken from the germline J gene. Within the sample, other DNA sequences also encode this same CDR3. The gene calls are TRBV19 and TRBJ2-7, with 7 bases identical to TRBD1. Germline V lookup: CDR1 FNHDT, CDR2 SITEND (reference sequence). This CDR3 has 12 amino acids. CDR3 DNA, as far as it was read: TGTGCCAGCAGTTTACAGGGGAAT. Translation gives CASSLQGN. The whole CDR3 protein reads CASSLQGNEQYF.

To note about this clone: Mouse gene names apply. Read sequence stops 4 residues before the CDR3 end, and the germline J gene provides the missing end. The chain couples TRBV5 to TRBJ2-7; D not resolved. The germline CDR1 and CDR2 sequences are LGHNA and YNLKQL (reference sequence). The CDR3 length is 13 residues. The CDR3 is CASSQVGLYEQYF. The CDR3 DNA, read in part, is TGTGCCAGCAGCCAAGTAGGGTTATAT.

About this clone itself: A much larger clonotype is one base distant, so this may be a read error. The genes and germline here are from mouse. The CDR3 end lies 4 residues beyond the end of the read and is filled in from the germline J gene. The sample holds other DNA sequences that translate to the same CDR3. The genes are TRBV5 and TRBJ2-3, with 9 bases lining up with TRBD2. This CDR3 has 16 amino acids. Germline V gives CDR1 LGHNA, CDR2 YNLKQL (reference sequence). Trimming cost V 1 base and J 0 bases; bases outside gene matches: 2. The CDR3 reads CASSQATGGSAETLYF. The CDR3 bases that were read are TGTGCCAGCAGCCAAGCGACTGGGGGTAGTGCAGAA.

Of note for this clone: These gene names are mouse names. Incomplete CDR3 DNA: TGCACCTGCAGTGCAGAATGGGGTAAAGAC. This gives the protein CTCSAEWGKD. The whole CDR3 protein reads CTCSAEWGKDTQYF. The chain joins TRBV1 to TRBJ2-5; D may be TRBD2 (5 bases). The read stops 4 residues short of the end of the CDR3; the missing end is completed from the germline J gene. Germline V gene sequence: CDR1 NSQYPW, CDR2 LRSPGD (reference sequence). The CDR3 is 14 residues long.

With respect to this clone: Gene names are mouse gene names. Partial CDR3 DNA: TGTGCCTGGAGTCCCAGGGGGCCTAACTATGCT. Its protein product is CAWSPRGPNYA. The entire CDR3 reads CAWSPRGPNYAEQFF. V usage is TRBV31 and J usage is TRBJ2-1; 8 bases are a match to TRBD1. The sequence runs out 4 residues before the end of the CDR3; the remainder is reconstructed from the germline J gene. The CDR3 consists of 15 residues. CDR1 is GKSSPN and CDR2 is SITVG in the germline V gene. Unmatched junction bases numbered 2, after V lost 1 base and J lost 0 bases.

Concerning this clone: Gene names and germline match the mouse. The sequence runs out 4 residues before the end of the CDR3; the remainder is reconstructed from the germline J gene. Other DNA sequences of this sample code for an identical CDR3. The genes are TRBV13-3 and TRBJ2-5, with TRBD2 identical over 7 bases. The CDR3 totals 13 residues. Germline CDR1 and CDR2: NNHDY and SYVADS. After removal of 3 bases from V and 2 bases from J, the junction contained 0 bases not matched to a gene. CDR3 protein: CASSGGGQDTQYF. The CDR3 DNA, read in part, is TGTGCCAGCAGTGGGGGGGGCCAAGAC.

This clone was counted a few times. The genes and germline here are from mouse. The CDR3 end lies 4 residues beyond the end of the read and is filled in from the germline J gene. The sample carries other DNA sequences with the same CDR3. The chain couples TRBV5 to TRBJ2-3, with 7 nucleotides matching TRBD1. V was pared by 0 bases and J by 0 bases, with 0 bases of the junction left unmatched. This CDR3 has 15 amino acids. Germline V gene lookup returns CDR1 LGHNA and CDR2 YNLKQL (reference sequence). CDR3 DNA, as far as it was read: TGTGCCAGCAGCCAAGAGACAGGGAGTGCAGAA. Residues: CASSQETGSAE. From start to end, the CDR3 is CASSQETGSAETLYF.

This clone was recorded a few times. Here the gene names and germline are mouse. Sequencing ends 4 residues short of the CDR3 end; the germline J gene provides the rest. The rearrangement joins TRBV19 to TRBJ2-2, with 8 bases matching TRBD2. Germline CDR1 is FNHDT and CDR2 is SITEND (reference sequence). The J segment lost 4 bases and the V segment lost 2 bases, leaving 4 bases of the junction unmatched. The CDR3 is 15 residues long. CDR3 region: CASSIGWGVTGQLYF. The sequenced CDR3 bases are TGTGCCAGCAGTATCGGCTGGGGGGTCACCGGG.

Points on this clone: The genes and germline here are from mouse. The observed sequence ends 4 residues before the CDR3 terminus, with the missing tail filled in from the germline J gene. This rearrangement joins TRBV13-3 to TRBJ2-1, with D tentatively TRBD1 (6 bases). The V gene lost 6 bases and the J gene lost 3 bases, with 7 bases spanning the gap. Germline CDR1 is NNHDY and CDR2 is SYVADS. This CDR3 is 12 amino acids long. Partial CDR3 DNA: TGTGCCAGCAAGGGGGTCTATGCT. It encodes CASKGVYA. The whole CDR3 protein reads CASKGVYAEQFF.

Note on this clone: Gene names are mouse gene names. The CDR3 end is not reached by the read, which stops 4 residues before it; the germline J gene fills it in. The rearrangement links TRBV13-3 to TRBJ2-2; no clear D gene. Germline CDR1 and CDR2: NNHDY and SYVADS. Trimming stripped 4 bases from V and 1 base from J, with 5 bases between. CDR3 length: 13 residues. CDR3 bases read: TGTGCCAGCAGTCAAATAAACACCGGG. Translated: CASSQINTG. The entire CDR3 reads CASSQINTGQLYF. The whole variable domain, filled in from reference TRBV13-3 and TRBJ2-2, reads EAAVTQSPRSKVAVTGGKVTLSCHQTNNHDYMYWYRQDTGHGLRLIHYSYVADSTEKGDIPDGYKASRPSQENFSLILELASLSQTAVYFCASSQINTGQLYFGEGSKLTVL.

This clone has a handful of counts. Any gene name here is a mouse gene name. The CDR3 bases that were read are TGTGCCAGCAGTGTGACAGGGGGTTAT. Encoded protein: CASSVTGGY. The full CDR3 protein is CASSVTGGYEQYF. The genes are TRBV13-1 and TRBJ2-7; TRBD1 aligns across 9 bases. The CDR3 goes on 4 residues after the read ends, and that part is filled in from the germline J gene. Germline CDR1 reads NSHNY; CDR2 reads SYGAGN. The CDR3 loop spans 13 amino acids.

On this clone itself: The listed genes are named as in mouse. The read halts 4 residues ahead of the CDR3 end, with the missing end drawn from the germline J gene. V and J are TRBV5 and TRBJ2-4; 10 positions agree with TRBD2. The germline V gene encodes CDR1 LGHNA and CDR2 YNLKQL (reference sequence). The V gene end was trimmed by 5 bases and the J gene end by 1 base; junction bases not matched to a gene: 3. The CDR3 length is 15 residues. CDR3 protein: CASSFDWGGQNTLYF. The sequenced CDR3 bases are TGTGCCAGCAGCTTCGACTGGGGGGGTCAAAAC.

A word on this clone: Gene names refer to mouse genes. The CDR3 loop is CASRRDWGGSYEQYF. Partial CDR3 DNA: TGTGCCAGCAGACGGGACTGGGGGGGTTCATAT. This chain joins TRBV13-1 and TRBJ2-7; 13 bases fit TRBD2. The read ends 4 residues early relative to the CDR3; the germline J gene fills the gap. The CDR3 totals 15 residues. Germline CDR1 is NSHNY and CDR2 is SYGAGN.

This clone was recorded a few times. Gene labels here are mouse ones. The read halts 4 residues ahead of the CDR3 end, with the missing end drawn from the germline J gene. The rearrangement uses TRBV13-1 and TRBJ2-1, with TRBD2 matching over 10 bases. V dropped 5 bases and J dropped 2; count of bases not matched to a gene: 10. CDR1 is NSHNY, CDR2 SYGAGN, per germline. The CDR3 spans 17 residues. The CDR3 here is CASSLLPGGAHYAEQFF. The covered CDR3 bases are TGTGCCAGCAGCCTCCTCCCTGGGGGGGCGCACTATGCT.

The table lists this clone with a few counts. Genes here carry mouse names. The CDR3 end is not reached by the read, which stops 4 residues before it; the germline J gene fills it in. In the same sample, other DNA sequences code for this CDR3. The rearrangement joins TRBV13-3 to TRBJ2-2; TRBD2 is a possible D gene (6 bases). The CDR3 totals 16 residues. CDR1 and CDR2 (germline): NNHDY, SYVADS. V lost 0 bases and J 0 bases, leaving 9 bases between the germline ends. CDR3 sequence reads: CASSDARGANTGQLYF. The covered CDR3 bases are TGTGCCAGCAGTGATGCCCGGGGGGCAAACACCGGG. The entire variable domain, with the rest obtained from reference TRBV13-3 and TRBJ2-2, is as follows: EAAVTQSPRSKVAVTGGKVTLSCHQTNNHDYMYWYRQDTGHGLRLIHYSYVADSTEKGDIPDGYKASRPSQENFSLILELASLSQTAVYFCASSDARGANTGQLYFGEGSKLTVL.

In this sample, this clone turned up a few times. Gene names refer to mouse genes. The read ends 4 residues before the CDR3 terminus; that terminus is restored from the germline J gene. Other DNA sequences in this sample translate to the same CDR3. V and J are TRBV13-3 and TRBJ2-7; 7 bases align to TRBD2. Per the germline V gene, CDR1 is NNHDY and CDR2 is SYVADS. There are 14 residues in the CDR3. J gave up 2 bases and V 0 bases, and 2 bases lay outside the gene matches. CDR3 in amino acids: CASSDAGGPYEQYF. The CDR3 bases that were read are TGTGCCAGCAGTGATGCTGGGGGTCCCTAT.

Worth noting for this clone: The germline and genes are mouse ones. With the read ending 4 residues before the CDR3 end, the germline J gene is used to fill in that end. Other DNA sequences within the sample encode an identical CDR3. The chain uses TRBV31 and TRBJ2-1, with 9 bases aligning to TRBD2. This CDR3 is 14 amino acids long. Germline-derived CDR1 and CDR2 are GKSSPN and SITVG. V lost 0 bases to trimming and J lost 4 bases; unmatched junction nucleotides: 1. CDR3 region: CAWSLTGGYAEQFF. The DNA read from the CDR3 is TGTGCCTGGAGTCTCACTGGGGGGTATGCT.

This clone came up many times. Mouse gene names and germline throughout. From the germline J gene comes the end of the CDR3, since the read stops 4 residues before it. The chain links TRBV13-3 to TRBJ2-5; 9 nucleotides match TRBD1. Losses at the gene ends were 4 bases for V and 3 bases for J; bases not matched to a gene: 3. CDR1 NNHDY and CDR2 SYVADS come from the germline V gene. The CDR3 covers 14 residues. The CDR3 reads CASSFDRGQDTQYF. The sequenced CDR3 bases are TGTGCCAGCAGTTTCGACAGGGGGCAAGAC.

With respect to this clone: Any gene name here is a mouse gene name. The read ends 4 residues early relative to the CDR3; the germline J gene fills the gap. This same CDR3 is encoded by further DNA sequences in the sample. The chain uses TRBV1 and TRBJ2-1; the match to TRBD1 covers 11 bases. The CDR3 sequence is 15 residues long. V trimming: 2 bases; J trimming: 5 bases; junction bases outside the gene matches: 2. The germline V gene has CDR1 NSQYPW and CDR2 LRSPGD (reference sequence). Incomplete CDR3 DNA: TGCACCTGCAGTGCACCGGGACAGGGGGATGCT. Its translation: CTCSAPGQGDA. The CDR3 as a whole reads CTCSAPGQGDAEQFF.

This clone has more than one count but fewer than ten. The gene names here belong to mouse. The read ends 4 residues before the CDR3 terminus; that terminus is restored from the germline J gene. V gene TRBV1 combines with J gene TRBJ2-3, with 9 bases aligning to TRBD2. CDR1 NSQYPW and CDR2 LRSPGD come from the germline V gene (reference sequence). J was trimmed by 0 bases and V by 7 bases; bases with no gene match: 5. This CDR3 has 15 residues. The CDR3 here is CTCKDWGSSAETLYF. Partial CDR3 DNA: TGCACCTGCAAGGACTGGGGATCTAGTGCAGAA.